This record concerns one T cell receptor beta chain sequence. Its antigen is not identified. This entry belongs to a study of T cell responses to AZD1222 COVID-19 vaccine. From germline, CDR1 is SGHTA and CDR2 FQGNSA. This CDR3 has 15 residues. J gave up 4 bases and V 5 bases, and 9 bases lay outside the gene matches. Assay: immunoSEQ multiplex PCR; the TCRdb copy retains only in-frame clones and omits some. The sample shows approximately 160,000 clones, under 95% of them seen only once. Study conclusions and caveats: The donor group comprised mostly white British people and more females; the analysis possibly underestimated clonal diversity. Sampling captured repertoires only after the peak T cell response. Per reports, nearly half of all spike-specific TCRs target regions that are unmutated in variants.

The J gene is TRBJ2-7, the V gene TRBV7-2; 9 bases align to TRBD1. The sequence derives from an adult in good health. Sequenced here: peripheral blood, sampled on day 0 of AZD1222 vaccination. This CDR3 is CASSLRTGEEYEQYF. In DNA, the CDR3 is TGTGCCAGCAGCCTGAGGACAGGGGAGGAGTACGAGCAGTACTTC.